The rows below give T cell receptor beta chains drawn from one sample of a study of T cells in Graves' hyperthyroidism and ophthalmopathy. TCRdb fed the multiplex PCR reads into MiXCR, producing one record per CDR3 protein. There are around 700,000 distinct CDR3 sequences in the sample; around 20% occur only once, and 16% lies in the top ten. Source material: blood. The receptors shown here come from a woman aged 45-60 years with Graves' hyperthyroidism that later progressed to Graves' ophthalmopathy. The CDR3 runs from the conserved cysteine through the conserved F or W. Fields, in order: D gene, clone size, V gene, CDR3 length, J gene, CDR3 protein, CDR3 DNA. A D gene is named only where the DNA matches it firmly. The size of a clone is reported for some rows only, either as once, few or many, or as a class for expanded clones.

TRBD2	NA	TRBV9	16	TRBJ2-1	CASSVELAGGNNEQFF	TGTGCCAGCAGCGTAGAACTAGCGGGGGGAAACAATGAGCAGTTCTTC
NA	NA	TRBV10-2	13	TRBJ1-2	CATTDSLASGYTF	TGCGCCACCACGGACAGCTTGGCATCTGGCTACACCTTC
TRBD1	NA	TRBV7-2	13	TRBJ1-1	CASSLAQGAPAFF	TGTGCCAGCAGCTTAGCTCAGGGGGCCCCGGCTTTCTTT
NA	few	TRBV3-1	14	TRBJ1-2	CACSQVAGDYGYTF	TGTGCCTGCAGCCAAGTCGCGGGAGACTATGGCTACACCTTC
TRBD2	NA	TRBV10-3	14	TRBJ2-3	CAIGGERGTDTQYF	TGTGCCATCGGGGGGGAGCGGGGGACAGATACGCAGTATTTT
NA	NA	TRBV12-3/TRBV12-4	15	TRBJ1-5	CASSLPGFGNQPQHF	TGTGCCAGCAGTTTACCAGGGTTCGGCAATCAGCCCCAGCATTTT
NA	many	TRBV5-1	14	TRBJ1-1	CASSFRWMNTEAFF	TGCGCCAGCAGCTTCAGGTGGATGAACACTGAAGCTTTCTTT
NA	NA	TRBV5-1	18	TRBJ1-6	CASSLSTVGSWLDSPLHF	TGCGCCAGCAGCTTGTCTACTGTAGGGAGCTGGTTGGATTCACCCCTCCACTTT
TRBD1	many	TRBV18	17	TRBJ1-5	CASSPGQGGYSNQPQHF	TGTGCCAGCTCACCGGGACAGGGTGGGTATAGCAATCAGCCCCAGCATTTT
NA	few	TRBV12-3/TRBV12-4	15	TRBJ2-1	CASSPRQGAYNEQFF	TGTGCCAGCAGTCCCAGGCAGGGAGCCTACAATGAGCAGTTCTTC
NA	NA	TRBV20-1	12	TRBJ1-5	CSANPPGQPQHF	TGCAGTGCTAACCCTCCTGGTCAGCCCCAGCATTTT
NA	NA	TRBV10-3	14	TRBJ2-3	CAISERGDTDTQYF	TGTGCCATCAGTGAGCGGGGCGACACAGATACGCAGTATTTT
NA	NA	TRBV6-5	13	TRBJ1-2	CASSYGQRRGYTF	TGTGCCAGCAGTTACGGACAGAGACGGGGCTACACCTTC
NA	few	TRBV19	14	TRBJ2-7	CASSIDAESYEQYF	TGTGCCAGTAGTATAGACGCCGAGTCCTACGAGCAGTACTTC
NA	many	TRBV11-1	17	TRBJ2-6	CASSQGRLRSGANVLTF	TGTGCCAGCAGTCAAGGGAGGTTGAGATCTGGGGCCAACGTCCTGACTTTC
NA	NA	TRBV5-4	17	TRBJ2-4	CASSSARTSLAKNIQYF	TGTGCCAGCAGCTCAGCTCGGACATCTCTAGCCAAAAACATTCAGTACTTC
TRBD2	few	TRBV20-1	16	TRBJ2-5	CSARGTSGGLKETQYF	TGCAGTGCTAGAGGGACTAGCGGGGGCCTGAAAGAGACCCAGTACTTC